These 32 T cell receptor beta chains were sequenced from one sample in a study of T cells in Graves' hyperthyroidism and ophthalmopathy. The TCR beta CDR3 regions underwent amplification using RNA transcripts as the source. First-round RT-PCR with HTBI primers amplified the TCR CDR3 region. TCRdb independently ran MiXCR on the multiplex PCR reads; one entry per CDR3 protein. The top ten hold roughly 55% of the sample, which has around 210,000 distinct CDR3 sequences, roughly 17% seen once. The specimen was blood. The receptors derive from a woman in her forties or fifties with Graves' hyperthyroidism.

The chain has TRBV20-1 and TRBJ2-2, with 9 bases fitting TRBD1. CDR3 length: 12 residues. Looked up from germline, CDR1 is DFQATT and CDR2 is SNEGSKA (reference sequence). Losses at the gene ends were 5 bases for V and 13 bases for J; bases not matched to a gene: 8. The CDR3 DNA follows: TGCAGTGCTGTCCTTCAGGGACAGGGGCTGTTTTTT. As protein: CSAVLQGQGLFF.

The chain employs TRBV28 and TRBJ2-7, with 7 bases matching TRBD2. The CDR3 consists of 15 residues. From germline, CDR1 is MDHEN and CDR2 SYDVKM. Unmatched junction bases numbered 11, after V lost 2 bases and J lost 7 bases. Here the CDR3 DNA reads TGTGCCAGCAGTTTAGGGCGGGGAGGGCCCCGAGAGCAGTACTTC. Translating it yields CASSLGRGGPREQYF.

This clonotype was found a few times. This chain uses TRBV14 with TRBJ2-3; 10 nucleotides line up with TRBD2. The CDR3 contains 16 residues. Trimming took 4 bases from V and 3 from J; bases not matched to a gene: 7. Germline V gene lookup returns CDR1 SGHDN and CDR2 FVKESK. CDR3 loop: CASSPLAGVGTDTQYF. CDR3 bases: TGTGCCAGCAGCCCTCTAGCGGGAGTAGGGACAGATACGCAGTATTTT.

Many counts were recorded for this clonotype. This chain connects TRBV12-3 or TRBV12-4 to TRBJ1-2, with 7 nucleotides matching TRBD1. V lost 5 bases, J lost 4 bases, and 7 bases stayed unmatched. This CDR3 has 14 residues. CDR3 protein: CASSSGTELYGYTF. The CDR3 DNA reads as TGTGCCAGCAGTAGCGGGACAGAACTCTATGGCTACACCTTC.

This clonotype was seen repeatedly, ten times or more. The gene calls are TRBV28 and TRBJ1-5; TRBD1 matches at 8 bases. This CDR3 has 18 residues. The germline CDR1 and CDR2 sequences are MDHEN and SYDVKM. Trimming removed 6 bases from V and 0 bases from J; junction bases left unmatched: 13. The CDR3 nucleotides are TGTGCCAGCAGCCCTAAAACGGGACAGGTGTATAGCAATCAGCCCCAGCATTTT. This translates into CASSPKTGQVYSNQPQHF.

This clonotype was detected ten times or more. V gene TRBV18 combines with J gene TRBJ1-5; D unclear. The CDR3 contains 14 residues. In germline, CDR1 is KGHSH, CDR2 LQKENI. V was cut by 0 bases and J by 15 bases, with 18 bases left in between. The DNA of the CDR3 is TGTGCCAGCTCACCACCGGAGAAGGTCAGCCCGTTGCATTTT. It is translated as CASSPPEKVSPLHF.

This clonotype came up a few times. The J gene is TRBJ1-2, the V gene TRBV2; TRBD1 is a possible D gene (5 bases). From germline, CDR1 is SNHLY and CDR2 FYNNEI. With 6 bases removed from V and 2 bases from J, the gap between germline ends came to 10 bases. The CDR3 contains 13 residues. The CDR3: CASRETVNYGYTF. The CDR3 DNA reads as TGTGCCAGCAGGGAGACAGTGAACTATGGCTACACCTTC. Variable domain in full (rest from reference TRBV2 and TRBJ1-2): EPEVTQTPSHQVTQMGQEVILRCVPISNHLYFYWYRQILGQKVEFLVSFYNNEISEKSEIFDDQFSVERPDGSNFTLKIRSTKLEDSAMYFCASRETVNYGYTFGSGTRLTVV.

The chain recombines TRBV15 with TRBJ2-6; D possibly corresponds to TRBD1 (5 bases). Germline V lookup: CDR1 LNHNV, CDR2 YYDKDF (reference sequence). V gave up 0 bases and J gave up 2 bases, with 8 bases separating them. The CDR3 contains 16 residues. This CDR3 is CATSRDRDTGANVLTF. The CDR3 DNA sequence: TGTGCCACCAGCAGAGACAGGGATACTGGGGCCAACGTCCTGACTTTC.

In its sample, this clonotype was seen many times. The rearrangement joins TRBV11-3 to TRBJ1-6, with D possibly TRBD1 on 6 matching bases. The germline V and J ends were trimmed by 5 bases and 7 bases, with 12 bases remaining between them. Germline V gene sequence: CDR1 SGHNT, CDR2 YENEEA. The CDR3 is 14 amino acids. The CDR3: CASSAGQQNSPLHF. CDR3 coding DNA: TGTGCCAGCAGCGCTGGACAGCAGAATTCACCCCTCCACTTT.

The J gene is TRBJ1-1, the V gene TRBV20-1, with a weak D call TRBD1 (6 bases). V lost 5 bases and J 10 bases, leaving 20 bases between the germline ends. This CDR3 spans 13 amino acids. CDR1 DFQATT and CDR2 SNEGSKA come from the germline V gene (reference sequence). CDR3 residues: CSAPPGGGWGAFF. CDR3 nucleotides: TGCAGTGCTCCGCCGGGGGGCGGATGGGGAGCTTTCTTT.

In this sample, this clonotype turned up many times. CDR3 loop: CASSLLEGTEAFF. As DNA, the CDR3 is TGTGCCAGCAGCTTATTAGAGGGCACTGAAGCTTTCTTT. The chain uses TRBV7-3 and TRBJ1-1, with D hard to call. The V gene lost 2 bases and the J gene lost 4 bases, with 8 bases spanning the gap. The CDR3 is made up of 13 amino acids. The germline V gene encodes CDR1 SGHTA and CDR2 FQGTGA. The variable domain in full, completed from reference TRBV7-3 and TRBJ1-1, reads GAGVSQTPSNKVTEKGKYVELRCDPISGHTALYWYRQSLGQGPEFLIYFQGTGAADDSGLPNDRFFAVRPEGSVSTLKIQRTERGDSAVYLCASSLLEGTEAFFGQGTRLTVV.

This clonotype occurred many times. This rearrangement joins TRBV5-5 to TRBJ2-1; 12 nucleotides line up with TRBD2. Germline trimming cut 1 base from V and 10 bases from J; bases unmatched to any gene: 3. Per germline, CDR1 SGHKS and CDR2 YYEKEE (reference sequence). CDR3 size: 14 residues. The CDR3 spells CASSLRLAGGEQFF. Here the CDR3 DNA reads TGTGCCAGCAGCTTGCGGCTAGCGGGAGGGGAGCAGTTCTTC.

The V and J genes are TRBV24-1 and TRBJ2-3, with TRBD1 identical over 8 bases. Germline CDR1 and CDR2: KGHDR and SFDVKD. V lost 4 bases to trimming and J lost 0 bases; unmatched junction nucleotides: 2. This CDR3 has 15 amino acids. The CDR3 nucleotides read TGTGCCACCAGTGAGACAGGGGTCAGCACAGATACGCAGTATTTT. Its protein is CATSETGVSTDTQYF.

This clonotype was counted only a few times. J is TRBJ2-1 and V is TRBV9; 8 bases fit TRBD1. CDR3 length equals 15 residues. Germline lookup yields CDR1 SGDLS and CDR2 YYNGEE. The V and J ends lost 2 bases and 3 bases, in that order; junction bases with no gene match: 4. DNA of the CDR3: TGTGCCAGCAGCGTTCGAACAGGGGGCTACAATGAGCAGTTCTTC. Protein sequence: CASSVRTGGYNEQFF.

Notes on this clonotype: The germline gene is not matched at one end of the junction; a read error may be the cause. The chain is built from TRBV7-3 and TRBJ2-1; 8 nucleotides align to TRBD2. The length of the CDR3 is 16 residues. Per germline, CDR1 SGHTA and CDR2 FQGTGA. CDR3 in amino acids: CASSQVGRASYNEQFF. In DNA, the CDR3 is TGCGCCAGCAGCCAAGTCGGGAGGGCCTCCTACAATGAGCAGTTCTTC.

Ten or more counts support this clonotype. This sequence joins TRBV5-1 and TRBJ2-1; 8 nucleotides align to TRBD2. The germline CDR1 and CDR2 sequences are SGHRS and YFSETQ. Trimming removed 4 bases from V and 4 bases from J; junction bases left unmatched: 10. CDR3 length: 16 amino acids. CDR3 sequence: CASSIFSGNAYNEQFF. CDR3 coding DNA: TGCGCCAGCAGCATATTTAGCGGGAACGCGTACAATGAGCAGTTCTTC.

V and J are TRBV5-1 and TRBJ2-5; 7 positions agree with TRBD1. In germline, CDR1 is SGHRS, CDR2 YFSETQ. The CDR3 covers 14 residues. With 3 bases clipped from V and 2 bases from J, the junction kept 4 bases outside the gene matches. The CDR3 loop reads CASSWLGQQETQYF. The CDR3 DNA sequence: TGCGCCAGCAGCTGGTTGGGACAGCAAGAGACCCAGTACTTC. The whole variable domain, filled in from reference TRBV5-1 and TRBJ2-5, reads KAGVTQTPRYLIKTRGQQVTLSCSPISGHRSVSWYQQTPGQGLQFLFEYFSETQRNKGNFPGRFSGRQFSNSRSEMNVSTLELGDSALYLCASSWLGQQETQYFGPGTRLLVL.

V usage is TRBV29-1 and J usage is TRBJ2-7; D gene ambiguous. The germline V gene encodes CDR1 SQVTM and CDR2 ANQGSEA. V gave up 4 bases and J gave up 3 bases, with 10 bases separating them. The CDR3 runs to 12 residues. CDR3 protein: CSVARSNYEQYF. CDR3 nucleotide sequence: TGCAGCGTTGCGAGGAGTAACTACGAGCAGTACTTC.

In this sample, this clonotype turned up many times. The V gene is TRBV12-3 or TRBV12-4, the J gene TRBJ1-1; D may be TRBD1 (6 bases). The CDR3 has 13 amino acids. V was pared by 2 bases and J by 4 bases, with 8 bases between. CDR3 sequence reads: CASSLKGGTEAFF. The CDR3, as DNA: TGTGCCAGCAGTTTAAAAGGGGGCACTGAAGCTTTCTTT.

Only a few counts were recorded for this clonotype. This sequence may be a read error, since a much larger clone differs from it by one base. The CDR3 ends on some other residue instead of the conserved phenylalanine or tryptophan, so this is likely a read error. The CDR3 sequence is CASSPDRGLTNGEQYL. For the CDR3, the DNA is TGTGCCAGCAGCCCCGACAGGGGGCTAACTAACGGCGAGCAGTACCTC. V and J are TRBV27 and TRBJ2-7; 10 bases align to TRBD1. The CDR3 length is 16 residues. Trimming removed 6 bases from V and 6 bases from J; junction bases left unmatched: 14. Germline V gives CDR1 MNHEY, CDR2 SMNVEV (reference sequence).

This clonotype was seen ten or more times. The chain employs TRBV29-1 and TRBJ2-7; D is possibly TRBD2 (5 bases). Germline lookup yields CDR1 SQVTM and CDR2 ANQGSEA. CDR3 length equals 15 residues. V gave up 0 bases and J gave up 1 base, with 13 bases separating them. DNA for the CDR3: TGCAGCGTTGAAGATCTGGGCGGGTTATCCTACGAGCAGTACTTC. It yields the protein CSVEDLGGLSYEQYF.

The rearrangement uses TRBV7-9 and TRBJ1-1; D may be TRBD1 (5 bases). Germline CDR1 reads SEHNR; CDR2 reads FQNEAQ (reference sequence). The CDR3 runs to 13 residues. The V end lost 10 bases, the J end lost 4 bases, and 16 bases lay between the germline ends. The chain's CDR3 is CAISRGLGTEAFF. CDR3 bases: TGTGCCATCTCGCGGGGCTTGGGCACTGAAGCTTTCTTT.

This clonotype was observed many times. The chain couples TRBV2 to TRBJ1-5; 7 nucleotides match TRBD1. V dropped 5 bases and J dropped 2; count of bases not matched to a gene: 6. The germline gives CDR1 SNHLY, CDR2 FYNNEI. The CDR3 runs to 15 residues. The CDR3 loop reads CASSRQGRGNQPQHF. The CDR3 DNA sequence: TGTGCCAGCAGTAGACAGGGCCGGGGCAATCAGCCCCAGCATTTT. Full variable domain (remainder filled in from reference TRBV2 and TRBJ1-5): EPEVTQTPSHQVTQMGQEVILRCVPISNHLYFYWYRQILGQKVEFLVSFYNNEISEKSEIFDDQFSVERPDGSNFTLKIRSTKLEDSAMYFCASSRQGRGNQPQHFGDGTRLSIL.

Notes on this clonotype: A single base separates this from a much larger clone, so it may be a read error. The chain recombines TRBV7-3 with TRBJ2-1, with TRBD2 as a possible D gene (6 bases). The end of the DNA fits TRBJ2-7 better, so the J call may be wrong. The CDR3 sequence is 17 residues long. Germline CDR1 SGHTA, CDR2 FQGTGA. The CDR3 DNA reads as TGTGCCAGCAGCTCCCTAGGAGGGACCCTCTCCTACAATGAGCAGTACTTC. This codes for CASSSLGGTLSYNEQYF.

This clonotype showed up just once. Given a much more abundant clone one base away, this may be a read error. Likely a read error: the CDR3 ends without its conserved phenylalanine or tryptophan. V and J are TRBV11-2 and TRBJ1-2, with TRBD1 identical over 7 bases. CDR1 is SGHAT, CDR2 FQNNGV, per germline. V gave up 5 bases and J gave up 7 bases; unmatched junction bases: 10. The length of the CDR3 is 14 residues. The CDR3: CASSPTRQGSGYTL. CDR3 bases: TGTGCCAGCAGCCCAACCCGACAGGGCTCTGGCTACACCCTC.

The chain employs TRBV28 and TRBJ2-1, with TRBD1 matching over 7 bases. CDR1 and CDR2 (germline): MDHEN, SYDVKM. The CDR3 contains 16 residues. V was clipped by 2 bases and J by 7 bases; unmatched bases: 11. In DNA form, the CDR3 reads TGTGCCAGCAGTTTACGAAGACAGGGAAGTAGGAATGAGCAGTTCTTC. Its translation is CASSLRRQGSRNEQFF.

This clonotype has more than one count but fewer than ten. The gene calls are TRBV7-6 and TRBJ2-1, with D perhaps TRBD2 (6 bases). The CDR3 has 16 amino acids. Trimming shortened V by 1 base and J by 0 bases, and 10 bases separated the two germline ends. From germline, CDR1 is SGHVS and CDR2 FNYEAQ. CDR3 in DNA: TGTGCCAGCAGCTTAGGAGGCGGGACCTCCTACAATGAGCAGTTCTTC. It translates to CASSLGGGTSYNEQFF.

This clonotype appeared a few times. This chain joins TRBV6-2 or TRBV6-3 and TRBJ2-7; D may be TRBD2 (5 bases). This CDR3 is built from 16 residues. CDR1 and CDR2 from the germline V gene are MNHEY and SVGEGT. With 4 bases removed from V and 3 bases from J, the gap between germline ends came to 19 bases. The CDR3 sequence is CASSSDRGHLSYEQYF. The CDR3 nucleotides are TGTGCCAGCAGTTCCGATCGCGGGCACCTAAGCTACGAGCAGTACTTC.

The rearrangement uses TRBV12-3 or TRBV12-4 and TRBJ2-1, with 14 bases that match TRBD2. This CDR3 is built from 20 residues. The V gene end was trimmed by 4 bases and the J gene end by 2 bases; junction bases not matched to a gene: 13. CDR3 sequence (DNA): TGTGCCAGCAGTTCGAGCCCGGGACTAGCGGGAGAGGGGGCCTACAATGAGCAGTTCTTC. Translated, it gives CASSSSPGLAGEGAYNEQFF.

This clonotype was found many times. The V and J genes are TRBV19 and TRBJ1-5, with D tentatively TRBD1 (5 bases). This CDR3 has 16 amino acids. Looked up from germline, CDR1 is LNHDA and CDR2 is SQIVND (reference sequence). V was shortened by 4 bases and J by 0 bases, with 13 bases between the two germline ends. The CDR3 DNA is TGTGCCAGTAGTACTCCGGGGCGGAGTAGCAATCAGCCCCAGCATTTT. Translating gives CASSTPGRSSNQPQHF.

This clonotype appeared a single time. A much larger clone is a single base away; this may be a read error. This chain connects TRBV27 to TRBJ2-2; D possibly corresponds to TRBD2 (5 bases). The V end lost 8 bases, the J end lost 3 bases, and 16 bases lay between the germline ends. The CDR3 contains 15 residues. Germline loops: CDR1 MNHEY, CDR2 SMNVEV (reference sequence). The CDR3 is CASSQLASYTGELFF. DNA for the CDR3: TGTGCCAGCTCCCAACTGGCTAGCTACACCGGGGAGCTGTTTTTT.

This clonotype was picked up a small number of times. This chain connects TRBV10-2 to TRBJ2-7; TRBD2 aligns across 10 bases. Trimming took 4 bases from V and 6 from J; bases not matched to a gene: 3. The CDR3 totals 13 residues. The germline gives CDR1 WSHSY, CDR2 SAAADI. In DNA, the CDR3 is TGCGCCAGCAGTGGGACTAGCGGTACCGAGCAGTACTTC. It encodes CASSGTSGTEQYF.